Below are 7 T cell receptor beta chains sequenced from a single sample in a study of identical twins. TCRdb re-called the 5' RACE reads with MiXCR, one entry per CDR3 protein. The table lists around 500,000 distinct CDR3 sequences, 13% to 15% of them singletons, with roughly 0.5% in the top ten. The sample was also reused in another study, on yellow fever vaccine responses in identical twins.

Sequencing was done on a sample of CD4+ T cells sorted from blood. The receptors were sampled from a woman aged 18 to 35 in good health.

The count of this clonotype is one. The chain combines TRBV28 with TRBJ2-3, with a weak D call TRBD1 (6 bases). Trimming took off 5 bases at V and 0 bases at J, with 18 bases between the two ends. The CDR3 is 17 amino acids. Germline V gene lookup returns CDR1 MDHEN and CDR2 SYDVKM. The CDR3 region is CASSLTGQLPSTDTQYF. Written as DNA, the CDR3 is TGTGCCAGCAGTCTCACCGGACAGTTACCTAGCACAGATACGCAGTATTTT.

The rearrangement joins TRBV6-2 or TRBV6-3 to TRBJ2-7; 13 bases agree with TRBD2. V lost 6 bases to trimming and J lost 6 bases; unmatched junction nucleotides: 11. CDR1 is MNHEY and CDR2 is SVGEGT in the germline V gene. CDR3 size: 16 residues. CDR3 bases: TGTGCCAGCAGCCGTGGGACTAGCGGGATTTCAGCCGAGCAGTACTTC. This gives the protein CASSRGTSGISAEQYF.

This chain joins TRBV28 and TRBJ2-1, with D unresolved. This CDR3 is built from 12 residues. The V and J ends lost 2 bases and 10 bases respectively, with 9 bases between them. Looked up from germline, CDR1 is MDHEN and CDR2 is SYDVKM. The CDR3 DNA is TGTGCCAGCAGTTTAAGGACCGTAGAGCAGTTCTTC. Translation: CASSLRTVEQFF.

This sequence joins TRBV11-2 and TRBJ2-1, with 7 bases matching TRBD1. V lost 4 bases and J lost 8; bases outside the gene matches: 14. This CDR3 is built from 16 residues. Germline V gives CDR1 SGHAT, CDR2 FQNNGV. CDR3 loop: CASSSRDSQGFDEQFF. As DNA, the CDR3 is TGTGCCAGCAGCTCACGGGACAGTCAGGGTTTCGATGAGCAGTTCTTC.

This clonotype was recorded once. The chain uses TRBV25-1 and TRBJ2-5, with TRBD1 matching 8 bases. J was trimmed by 4 bases and V by 3 bases; bases with no gene match: 7. This CDR3 has 15 residues. The germline V gene encodes CDR1 MGHDK and CDR2 SYGVNS. CDR3 DNA: TGTGCCAGCAGTGACGGCCAGGGGGCGAGAGAGACCCAGTACTTC. Its translation: CASSDGQGARETQYF.

The V call is TRBV20-1, the J call TRBJ2-1; TRBD2 agrees at 9 bases. The CDR3 has 13 amino acids. The germline gives CDR1 DFQATT, CDR2 SNEGSKA (reference sequence). V trimming: 4 bases; J trimming: 8 bases; junction bases outside the gene matches: 6. The CDR3: CSAITGTSYEQFF. The CDR3 region has the DNA TGCAGTGCTATTACCGGGACTAGCTATGAGCAGTTCTTC.

The chain has TRBV6-4 and TRBJ2-1, with TRBD1 as a possible D gene (5 bases). Germline V gene sequence: CDR1 MRHNA, CDR2 SNTAGT. The CDR3 runs to 15 residues. V lost 6 bases to trimming and J lost 2 bases, with 14 bases between them. The CDR3 sequence: CASSGEGAAYNEQFF. The CDR3 DNA follows: TGTGCCAGCAGCGGCGAAGGGGCAGCCTACAATGAGCAGTTCTTC.